This T cell receptor beta chain was identified during a study of T cell changes during pregnancy in multiple sclerosis. Assay used: immunoSEQ multiplex PCR; TCRdb lists only in-frame clones, some missing. The sample lists 13,000 to 15,000 clones; roughly 93% were seen once. V was cut by 6 bases and J by 2 bases, with 18 bases left in between. Germline assignment: CDR1 LNHDA and CDR2 SQIVND (reference sequence). The CDR3 runs to 16 residues. The J gene is TRBJ2-3, the V gene TRBV19; D is perhaps TRBD2 (5 bases). Specimen: peripheral blood, collected in the second trimester of pregnancy. The TCR sequence derives from a female donor in good health, enrolled as a control in a pregnancy study. Written as DNA, the CDR3 is TGTGCCAGTAGCCCTGGGCGGGCCTTGAACACAGATACGCAGTATTTT. Translated, it gives CASSPGRALNTDTQYF.